The source of this T cell receptor (beta chain) is a study of shared clonotypes between healthy human individuals. The germline CDR1 and CDR2 sequences are MDHEN and SYDVKM. This CDR3 contains 15 residues. The V and J ends lost 4 bases and 2 bases respectively, with 13 bases between them. At a deep level, the assay was run. This table comes from immunoSEQ multiplex PCR, and its TCRdb copy is limited to in-frame clones, with some not included. The data contain over 2 million clones, 85% to 95% of them singletons. Specimen: naive CD4+ T cells from PBMCs. Subset noted: CD45RA+ positively selected. This sequence originates from a man between 18 and 29 years old in good health. Some clones in this sample may be carry-over from other donors' samples. V is TRBV28 and J is TRBJ2-3; possibly TRBD1 or TRBD2 for D (5 bases each). The DNA for the CDR3 is TGTGCCAGCAGTTCGGCCGGGGCGGACACAGATACGCAGTATTTT. Its translation: CASSSAGADTDTQYF.